This TCR beta chain was identified during a study of T cell responses to AZD1222 COVID-19 vaccine (dated by TCRdb to about 2021). At the level of the whole study: TCR sequencing covered roughly 230 trial participants: 200 to 210 given two doses of AZD1222 and approximately 25 given two doses of MenACWY control vaccine. Trial participants were enrolled into age subgroups of 18-55, 56-69 and 70-plus years, which contained approximately 150, 28 and 58 TCR-sequenced participants, respectively.

Concerning this clone: Its antigen specificity is not known. Per-nucleotide qualities are absent, and no much larger clonotype sits a single base away.

Interpreted using the paper, the time point label stands for: baseline before first vaccination. Reading the label with the study, this specimen's treatment or condition is: meningococcal conjugate vaccine given as trial control. Vaccinee samples came from UK trials COV001 and COV002, including a single-blind randomized controlled phase 2/3 trial of AZD1222 (ChAdOx1 nCoV-19) in healthy adults. For TCRbeta chain sequencing, PBMC samples were collected from trial participants at day 0 and at day 28 after the second dose. Broader findings and caveats from the paper: Spike-specific TCR breadth and depth rose significantly after two AZD1222 doses compared with day 0 and with MenACWY recipients. Vaccine-associated CD4 TCRs spanned the whole spike protein, with dominant responses in regions 160-218 and 743-854. Because no day 14 peak-response samples were available, the repertoires could be characterized only after the peak T cell response. In the small 56-69-year group, the increase in depth fell short of significance, most likely because of low power. Conclusions about previously exposed vaccinees are limited, since just five or six AZD1222 recipients were seropositive for SARS-CoV-2 at baseline. Participants were mostly white British, with more females than males. The authors suggested clonal diversity may have been underestimated. Epitopes outside the regions mutated in the B.1.351 and B.1.1.7 variants were reportedly recognized by nearly half of the unique spike-specific TCRs.

CDR1 and CDR2 are read off the germline V gene as SGHTA and FQGNSA. V lost 5 bases and J lost 5 bases; the stretch between them is 10 bases long. The CDR3 covers 14 residues, taking in both the cysteine and the phenylalanine. Only the CDR3 part of the read is kept: 42 bases, read in frame from the first base. The CDR3 regions of human TCRbeta chains were analyzed by immunosequencing. Regarding the original processing steps: Repertoire TCRs were checked for matches against a reference library of SARS-CoV-2-specific TCRs that had been generated using the MIRA antigen-specificity platform. Breadth was defined as the fraction of unique TCRs that were SARS-CoV-2-associated. Depth was defined as the fraction of total T cells that were SARS-CoV-2-associated. Using the MIRA data, each spike-specific TCR was mapped to the spike region that the TCR reacts to and placed in a CD4 or CD8 class. Log10-transformed breadth and depth values were compared by one-way ANOVA with Sidak's multiple comparisons tests. TCRdb took this table from immuneACCESS and kept in-frame rearrangements with V and J called. Such tables lack part of the clones; where checked against another copy, unresolved V genes explain under half of the gap, and the rest is unexplained. The V and J calls and clone size come from that table; D and trimming were worked out from the DNA. In all, the sample holds 150,000 to 170,000 clones, and less than 90% of those were seen once. The top ten clonotypes cover about 5% of the sample.

The chain employs TRBV7-2 and TRBJ1-6, with the D gene too uncertain to name. The sequenced sample was peripheral blood, obtained on day 0 of MenACWY control vaccination. This sequence originates from an adult in good health. The CDR3 reads CASSPTINNSPLHF. The DNA sequence is given as TGTGCCAGCAGCCCGACTATCAATAATTCACCCCTCCACTTT.